Listed below are T cell receptor beta chains from one sample, sequenced in a study of control samples from healthy donors and cancer patients. Clones were read by immunoSEQ multiplex PCR, and TCRdb kept only the in-frame ones, dropping some. The profile covers 50,000 to 55,000 clones, with 85% to 95% appearing a single time and approximately 2.4% taken by the ten largest. Sequencing input: blood. The receptors derive from a young man in good health. CDR3s include the opening cysteine and the closing phenylalanine or tryptophan. Fields, in order: clone size, J gene, CDR3 length, D gene, V gene, CDR3 DNA, CDR3 protein. D genes are given only for firm matches. Not all rows give a size; the values are once, few, many and, for expanded clones, a class.

>-|TRBJ1-3|16|-|TRBV28
TGTGCCAGCAGTGGTCGGGAAGGGGGTGCGGGAAACACCATATATTTT
CASSGREGGAGNTIYF
>-|TRBJ2-1|16|-|TRBV7-9
TGTGCCAGCAGCCCCTCCGGGGACTGGGGGTACAATGAGCAGTTCTTC
CASSPSGDWGYNEQFF
>-|TRBJ1-2|14|-|TRBV14
TGTGCCAGCAGCCAAGAGACAGCTTACTATGGCTACACCTTC
CASSQETAYYGYTF
>-|TRBJ1-5|17|-|TRBV15
TGTGCCACCAGCAGAGATCGAGGGGGGGGTAGCAATCAGCCCCAGCATTTT
CATSRDRGGGSNQPQHF
>-|TRBJ2-2|14|-|TRBV29-1
TGCAGCGTTGAAAATCTAGTCAGGAACGGGGAGCTGTTTTTT
CSVENLVRNGELFF
>-|TRBJ2-7|16|TRBD2|TRBV28
TGTGCCAGCAGCCCAGTACTAGCGGGAGGGCCTCGGGAGCAGTACTTC
CASSPVLAGGPREQYF
>-|TRBJ2-1|15|-|TRBV7-6
TGTGCCAGCAGCTTAGTGGGGGGGCCCTACAATGAGCAGTTCTTC
CASSLVGGPYNEQFF
>once|TRBJ2-1|13|-|TRBV27
TGTGCCAGCAGTTTGAGGGCTAGCTATGAGCAGTTCTTC
CASSLRASYEQFF
>once|TRBJ1-1|16|-|TRBV18
TGTGCCAGCTCACCTTTGTATACGGGGACGAACACTGAAGCTTTCTTT
CASSPLYTGTNTEAFF
>-|TRBJ1-5|14|TRBD1|TRBV19
TGTGCCAGTTCCTCACAGGGGGCTTATCAGCCCCGGCATTTT
CASSSQGAYQPRHF
>-|TRBJ2-1|11|-|TRBV27
TGTGCCAGCAGTTTTTGGAATGAGCAGTTCTTC
CASSFWNEQFF
>-|TRBJ1-2|12|-|TRBV2
TGTGCCAGAACAGGGTTTAACTATGGCTACACCTTC
CARTGFNYGYTF
>-|TRBJ2-5|13|-|TRBV7-2
TGTGCCAGCAGCTTAGCGGGAGTAGAGACCCAGTACTTC
CASSLAGVETQYF
>once|TRBJ1-2|16|-|TRBV9
TGTGCCAGCGGCGTTTCAGGAGGGGAGGGCCTCTATGGCTACACCTTC
CASGVSGGEGLYGYTF
>-|TRBJ2-5|15|TRBD1|TRBV28
TGTGCCAGCAGTTTTGGGACAGGGGGTCGGGAGACCCAGTACTTC
CASSFGTGGRETQYF
>-|TRBJ2-5|18|TRBD2|TRBV18
TGTGCCAGCTCACTATTATCGGCCCTAGCGGGAGTGAAAGAGACCCAGTACTTC
CASSLLSALAGVKETQYF
>-|TRBJ2-4|18|TRBD2|TRBV9
TGTGCCAGCAGCGTGAAGGGTACGGCGGGAGGGGGCAAAAACATTCAGTACTTC
CASSVKGTAGGGKNIQYF
>-|TRBJ2-3|16|TRBD2|TRBV9
TGTGCCAGCAGCGTAGACGGAGCGGGAAGCACAGATACGCAGTATTTT
CASSVDGAGSTDTQYF
>-|TRBJ2-7|12|-|TRBV6-5
TGTGCCAGCAGAGGTAATTCCTTAGAGCAGTACTTC
CASRGNSLEQYF
>-|TRBJ2-7|12|-|TRBV7-9
TGTGCCAGCAGCTTAACGGGCTACGAGCAGTACTTC
CASSLTGYEQYF
>-|TRBJ1-1|16|-|TRBV25-1
TGTGCCAGCATATCCCATTTCCGGGACATATACACTGAAGCTTTCTTT
CASISHFRDIYTEAFF
>once|TRBJ2-7|14|TRBD2|TRBV5-1
TGCGCCAGCAGCACCGGGACTAGCGGTTTTGAGCAGTACTTC
CASSTGTSGFEQYF
>-|TRBJ1-2|12|-|TRBV3-1/TRBV3-2
TGTGCCAGCAGCCAAGAGGGGACCCCCAGGTCCTTC
CASSQEGTPRSF
>-|TRBJ2-7|16|TRBD1|TRBV5-4
TGTGCCAGCAGCTCGTACCGGGACAGAAGCTCCTACGAGCAGTACTTC
CASSSYRDRSSYEQYF
>once|TRBJ2-6|20|-|TRBV27
TGTGCCAGCAGTCTACTAAAGGGACTCCTCGCCCACCCTGGGGCCAACGTCCTGACTTTC
CASSLLKGLLAHPGANVLTF
>-|TRBJ1-5|15|-|TRBV6-5
TGTGCCAGCAGTTACTCGAGGCAGGGGAATCAGCCCCAGCATTTT
CASSYSRQGNQPQHF
>-|TRBJ1-3|16|-|TRBV11-2
TGTGCCAGCAGCTTAGTTGAGGGGACTGCTGGAAACACCATATATTTT
CASSLVEGTAGNTIYF
>-|TRBJ1-5|13|-|TRBV5-3
TGTGCCAGAAGCTTGCCACTTAATCAGCCCCAGCATTTT
CARSLPLNQPQHF
>-|TRBJ1-6|15|-|TRBV28
TGTGCCAGCAGACCTCGAGGGGATTATAATTCACCCCTCCACTTT
CASRPRGDYNSPLHF
>-|TRBJ1-4|15|TRBD1|TRBV5-1
TGCGCCAGCAGCTTGTCCGGGACAGGGTCTGAAAAACTGTTTTTT
CASSLSGTGSEKLFF
>-|TRBJ2-2|16|-|TRBV28
TGTGCCAGCAGTTTTCAGGGGACAACGAACACCGGGGAGCTGTTTTTT
CASSFQGTTNTGELFF
>once|TRBJ1-5|13|-|TRBV4-3
TGCGCCAGCAGCCAAGACGTCTATCAGCCCCAGCATTTT
CASSQDVYQPQHF
>-|TRBJ2-1|13|-|TRBV7-7
TGTGCTAGCAGCTTAGGCGCCGGCAATGAGCAGTTCTTC
CASSLGAGNEQFF
>-|TRBJ1-6|13|-|TRBV6-5
TGTGCCAGCAGTTGGGCCCTCGGTTCACCCCTCCACTTT
CASSWALGSPLHF
>-|TRBJ2-1|15|-|TRBV19
TGTGCCAGTAGTCCAAGCGGTAGCTCCTACAATGAGCAGTTCTTC
CASSPSGSSYNEQFF
>-|TRBJ1-6|16|-|TRBV5-4
TGTGCCAGCAGCTTGAGGACAGCCCGGGAAAATTCACCCCTCCACTTT
CASSLRTARENSPLHF
>-|TRBJ2-1|14|-|TRBV30
TGTGCCTGGAGTGCAGGGTTCCGCTACAATGAGCAGTTCTTC
CAWSAGFRYNEQFF
>-|TRBJ1-5|15|-|TRBV6-5
TGTGCCAGCAGTTTACTCCCGGGACAAAATCAGCCCCAGCATTTT
CASSLLPGQNQPQHF
>-|TRBJ2-6|14|-|TRBV10-1
TGCGCCAGCAGTAGGGAATCTGGGGCCAACGTCCTGACTTTC
CASSRESGANVLTF
>once|TRBJ2-1|16|TRBD2|TRBV28
TGTGCCAGCAGGGGAGTTAGCGGGACTGCCTACAATGAGCAGTTCTTC
CASRGVSGTAYNEQFF
>-|TRBJ2-1|16|-|TRBV14
TGTGCCAGCAGCCGCAGGGCACGGATTCTATACAATGAGCAGTTCTTC
CASSRRARILYNEQFF
>-|TRBJ2-7|15|-|TRBV5-1
TGCGCCAGCAGCCTTGGCGGGGGCTACTCCTACGAGCAGTACTTC
CASSLGGGYSYEQYF
>-|TRBJ2-5|16|TRBD2|TRBV18
TGTGCCAGCTCACCAAGCGGGGGAGGACCCGGAGAGACCCAGTACTTC
CASSPSGGGPGETQYF
>-|TRBJ2-1|15|-|TRBV11-1
TGTGCCAGCAGCTCCCCCAGGGACGGCTACAATGAGCAGTTCTTC
CASSSPRDGYNEQFF
>-|TRBJ2-7|14|-|TRBV6-5
TGTGCCAGCAGTTTGGTGGACGCCACCTACGAGCAGTACTTC
CASSLVDATYEQYF